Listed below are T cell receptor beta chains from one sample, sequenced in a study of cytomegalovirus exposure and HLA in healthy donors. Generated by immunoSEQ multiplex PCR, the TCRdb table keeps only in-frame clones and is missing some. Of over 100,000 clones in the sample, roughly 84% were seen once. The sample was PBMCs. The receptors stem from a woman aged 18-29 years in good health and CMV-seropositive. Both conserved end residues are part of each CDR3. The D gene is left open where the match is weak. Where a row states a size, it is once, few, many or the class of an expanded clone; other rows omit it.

CDR3: CASRPAGNTEAFF
DNA: TGTGCCAGCAGGCCAGCGGGCAACACTGAAGCTTTCTTT
size: few
D: .
J: TRBJ1-1
V: TRBV6-6

CDR3: CASSVRTGNTEAFF
DNA: TGTGCCAGCAGTGTCCGGACAGGGAACACTGAAGCTTTCTTT
size: .
D: TRBD1
J: TRBJ1-1
V: TRBV25-1

CDR3: CASSPYAWTGVNTEAFF
DNA: TGTGCCAGCTCACCTTACGCTTGGACAGGGGTGAACACTGAAGCTTTCTTT
size: .
D: TRBD1
J: TRBJ1-1
V: TRBV18

CDR3: CASSYQRGARTGELFF
DNA: TGTGCCAGCAGTTATCAGCGGGGGGCGAGGACCGGGGAGCTGTTTTTT
size: .
D: TRBD2
J: TRBJ2-2
V: TRBV2

CDR3: CASSFLAEQETQYF
DNA: TGTGCCAGCAGTTTCTTGGCGGAACAAGAGACCCAGTACTTC
size: few
D: .
J: TRBJ2-5
V: TRBV27

CDR3: CASSLVVGTGKEKLFF
DNA: TGCGCCAGCAGCTTGGTCGTGGGAACAGGGAAAGAAAAACTGTTTTTT
size: .
D: .
J: TRBJ1-4
V: TRBV5-1

CDR3: CASIRPGQNTEAFF
DNA: TGTGCCAGCATAAGGCCCGGACAGAACACTGAAGCTTTCTTT
size: .
D: .
J: TRBJ1-1
V: TRBV6-1

CDR3: CATTRNPGANVLTF
DNA: TGTGCCACCACCAGGAACCCTGGGGCCAACGTCCTGACTTTC
size: .
D: .
J: TRBJ2-6
V: TRBV6-5

CDR3: CASSPPGLAGEQFF
DNA: TGTGCCAGCAGCCCACCGGGACTAGCGGGGGAGCAGTTCTTC
size: few
D: TRBD2
J: TRBJ2-1
V: TRBV7-2

CDR3: CASVRPKRLTSNTGELFF
DNA: TGTGCCAGCGTCCGACCAAAGAGGCTAACCTCGAACACCGGGGAGCTGTTTTTT
size: .
D: .
J: TRBJ2-2
V: TRBV5-8

CDR3: CASSSGTSYGVETQYF
DNA: TGTGCCAGCAGTTCTGGGACATCCTACGGCGTAGAGACCCAGTACTTC
size: .
D: .
J: TRBJ2-5
V: TRBV6-5

CDR3: CASSLRFGSRNDYGYTF
DNA: TGTGCCAGCAGCTTACGTTTCGGGAGCCGTAATGACTATGGCTACACCTTC
size: few
D: .
J: TRBJ1-2
V: TRBV7-2

CDR3: CASSQGGQGTNTEAFF
DNA: TGTGCCAGCAGCCAAGGTGGACAGGGGACGAACACTGAAGCTTTCTTT
size: .
D: TRBD1
J: TRBJ1-1
V: TRBV4-2

CDR3: CASSEGTSGGLGETQYF
DNA: TGTGCCAGCAGTGAAGGGACTAGCGGGGGGTTGGGGGAGACCCAGTACTTC
size: .
D: TRBD2
J: TRBJ2-5
V: TRBV2

CDR3: CASSHRDSSYEQYF
DNA: TGTGCCAGCAGCCACCGGGACAGCTCCTACGAGCAGTACTTC
size: medium-sized
D: TRBD1
J: TRBJ2-7
V: TRBV5-5

CDR3: CASSLRDSGGQYF
DNA: TGTGCCAGCAGCTTAAGGGACTCTGGAGGGCAGTATTTT
size: once
D: .
J: TRBJ2-3
V: TRBV11-2

CDR3: CASSLRGEGTGELFF
DNA: TGTGCCAGCAGTTTACGAGGGGAGGGCACCGGGGAGCTGTTTTTT
size: .
D: TRBD2
J: TRBJ2-2
V: TRBV28

CDR3: CASSRGEGRDTEAFF
DNA: TGTGCCAGCAGTCGAGGGGAGGGGCGAGACACTGAAGCTTTCTTT
size: .
D: .
J: TRBJ1-1
V: TRBV11-3

CDR3: CASSLEAGGSYEQYF
DNA: TGCGCCAGCAGCTTGGAGGCAGGGGGCTCCTACGAGCAGTACTTC
size: .
D: TRBD1
J: TRBJ2-7
V: TRBV5-1

CDR3: CATGRLEESPLHF
DNA: TGTGCCACTGGCCGATTAGAGGAATCACCCCTCCACTTT
size: .
D: .
J: TRBJ1-6
V: TRBV6-5

CDR3: CASSLSGGNTEAFF
DNA: TGTGCCAGCAGCTTATCAGGGGGGAACACTGAAGCTTTCTTT
size: .
D: TRBD1
J: TRBJ1-1
V: TRBV13

CDR3: CASSQVRQGGEQYF
DNA: TGTGCCAGCAGCCAAGTTCGACAGGGGGGCGAGCAGTACTTC
size: .
D: TRBD1
J: TRBJ2-7
V: TRBV14

CDR3: CASSLRLASYNEQFF
DNA: TGTGCCAGCAGCCTTCGACTAGCCTCCTACAATGAGCAGTTCTTC
size: .
D: TRBD2
J: TRBJ2-1
V: TRBV9

CDR3: CASSPPGGTDTQYF
DNA: TGTGCCAGCAGCCCCCCCGGGGGCACAGATACGCAGTATTTT
size: .
D: .
J: TRBJ2-3
V: TRBV7-3

CDR3: CASSQDGSGDYGVQFF
DNA: TGCGCCAGCAGCCAAGATGGGTCAGGGGATTATGGTGTGCAGTTCTTC
size: .
D: .
J: TRBJ2-1
V: TRBV4-1

CDR3: CASSIDSFTGGGIRTDTQYF
DNA: TGTGCCAGTAGTATAGATTCGTTCACCGGCGGGGGAATCCGCACAGATACGCAGTATTTT
size: once
D: TRBD2
J: TRBJ2-3
V: TRBV19

CDR3: CAWSPLNEQFF
DNA: TGTGCCTGGAGCCCCCTCAATGAGCAGTTCTTC
size: .
D: .
J: TRBJ2-1
V: TRBV30

CDR3: CASSYRTTYGEQYF
DNA: TGTGCCAGCAGTTACCGGACAACCTATGGGGAGCAGTACTTC
size: .
D: .
J: TRBJ2-7
V: TRBV6-6

CDR3: CAINDKGNYGYTF
DNA: TGTGCCATCAACGACAAGGGGAACTATGGCTACACCTTC
size: .
D: .
J: TRBJ1-2
V: TRBV10-3

CDR3: CASSPPRGQGTDTQYF
DNA: TGTGCCAGCAGCCCACCGAGGGGACAGGGAACAGATACGCAGTATTTT
size: .
D: TRBD1
J: TRBJ2-3
V: TRBV5-4

CDR3: CASRRRVDTEAFF
DNA: TGTGCCAGCAGGAGGCGGGTTGACACTGAAGCTTTCTTT
size: .
D: .
J: TRBJ1-1
V: TRBV7-3

CDR3: CASSLGAGQQFF
DNA: TGCGCCAGCAGCTTGGGCGCGGGGCAGCAGTTCTTC
size: once
D: .
J: TRBJ2-1
V: TRBV5-1

CDR3: CASSPGGTSAQETQYF
DNA: TGTGCCAGCTCACCGGGCGGGACTAGCGCACAAGAGACCCAGTACTTC
size: .
D: TRBD2
J: TRBJ2-5
V: TRBV18

CDR3: CASSEESADTQYF
DNA: TGCGCCAGCAGTGAGGAGAGCGCAGATACGCAGTATTTT
size: few
D: .
J: TRBJ2-3
V: TRBV10-1

CDR3: CASSPAGTGELFF
DNA: TGTGCCAGCTCACCGGCAGGGACCGGGGAGCTGTTTTTT
size: .
D: .
J: TRBJ2-2
V: TRBV18

CDR3: CATSRDRDISYEQYF
DNA: TGTGCCACCAGCAGGGACCGGGACATCTCCTACGAGCAGTACTTC
size: .
D: .
J: TRBJ2-7
V: TRBV15

CDR3: CASSALPGGHEQYF
DNA: TGTGCCAGCAGCGCCCTCCCAGGGGGTCACGAGCAGTACTTC
size: .
D: TRBD1
J: TRBJ2-7
V: TRBV9

CDR3: CASSESSREQPQHF
DNA: TGCGCCAGCAGTGAGTCGAGCAGGGAACAGCCCCAGCATTTT
size: .
D: .
J: TRBJ1-5
V: TRBV10-2

CDR3: CSSSFSTGVIGYTF
DNA: TGTTCCAGCAGCTTCTCTACAGGGGTTATTGGCTACACCTTC
size: few
D: TRBD1
J: TRBJ1-2
V: TRBV7-9

CDR3: CAIRTSGGAGTSYEQYF
DNA: TGTGCCATCAGGACTAGCGGGGGGGCTGGGACTTCCTACGAGCAGTACTTC
size: .
D: TRBD2
J: TRBJ2-7
V: TRBV10-3

CDR3: CASSLSRGSYNEQFF
DNA: TGTGCCAGCAGCCTGTCCCGGGGGTCTTACAATGAGCAGTTCTTC
size: .
D: .
J: TRBJ2-1
V: TRBV5-4

CDR3: CASTPGMFYGYTF
DNA: TGTGCCAGCACCCCGGGGATGTTCTATGGCTACACCTTC
size: .
D: .
J: TRBJ1-2
V: TRBV7-9

CDR3: CASSLAGVYTDTQYF
DNA: TGTGCCAGCTCACTCGCAGGGGTTTACACAGATACGCAGTATTTT
size: .
D: .
J: TRBJ2-3
V: TRBV18

CDR3: CASMRTETADTQYF
DNA: TGTGCCAGCATGCGGACAGAAACGGCAGATACGCAGTATTTT
size: .
D: .
J: TRBJ2-3
V: TRBV2

CDR3: CASTNPGVSEQYF
DNA: TGTGCCAGTACTAACCCAGGGGTCTCCGAGCAGTACTTC
size: once
D: .
J: TRBJ2-7
V: TRBV19

CDR3: CASSGLAGGVNTDTQYF
DNA: TGCGCCAGCAGTGGACTAGCGGGGGGAGTGAATACAGATACGCAGTATTTT
size: .
D: TRBD2
J: TRBJ2-3
V: TRBV10-1

CDR3: CASSEEGGGRYEQYF
DNA: TGTGCCAGCAGTGAAGAGGGCGGGGGCCGCTACGAGCAGTACTTC
size: .
D: .
J: TRBJ2-7
V: TRBV6-1

CDR3: CASSTISNQPQHF
DNA: TGTGCCAGTAGTACCATTAGCAATCAGCCCCAGCATTTT
size: .
D: .
J: TRBJ1-5
V: TRBV19

CDR3: CASMPGTGDLGTQYF
DNA: TGTGCCAGTATGCCGGGGACAGGAGACCTCGGTACGCAGTATTTT
size: .
D: TRBD1
J: TRBJ2-3
V: TRBV19

CDR3: CASSAHSGSRTEAFF
DNA: TGTGCCAGCAGCGCCCACAGTGGGTCCCGCACTGAAGCTTTCTTT
size: .
D: .
J: TRBJ1-1
V: TRBV9

CDR3: CAISGNYGYTF
DNA: TGTGCCATCTCCGGGAACTATGGCTACACCTTC
size: .
D: .
J: TRBJ1-2
V: TRBV10-3

CDR3: CASSLSSRVGYEQYF
DNA: TGTGCCAGCAGTTTAAGTTCCAGGGTAGGCTACGAGCAGTACTTC
size: .
D: .
J: TRBJ2-7
V: TRBV27

CDR3: CASSSPGTGGYGELFF
DNA: TGTGCCAGCAGCTCGCCAGGGACAGGGGGGTACGGGGAGCTGTTTTTT
size: .
D: TRBD1
J: TRBJ2-2
V: TRBV7-6

CDR3: CASSPGTGKNSPLHF
DNA: TGTGCCAGCAGTCCCGGGACAGGAAAGAATTCACCCCTCCACTTT
size: .
D: TRBD1
J: TRBJ1-6
V: TRBV6-4

CDR3: CASSPEAGGRETQYF
DNA: TGTGCCAGCAGTCCCGAGGCAGGGGGCCGGGAGACCCAGTACTTC
size: .
D: TRBD1
J: TRBJ2-5
V: TRBV27

CDR3: CASSRDRQHSGYTF
DNA: TGTGCCAGCAGTCGGGACAGGCAACACAGTGGCTACACCTTC
size: .
D: TRBD1
J: TRBJ1-2
V: TRBV6-1

CDR3: CASSPQPNDDRPPGELFF
DNA: TGTGCCAGCTCACCCCAACCCAACGATGACAGGCCCCCCGGGGAGCTGTTTTTT
size: .
D: .
J: TRBJ2-2
V: TRBV18

CDR3: CASSVGTDFYGYTF
DNA: TGTGCCAGCAGCGTAGGGACAGATTTCTATGGCTACACCTTC
size: .
D: .
J: TRBJ1-2
V: TRBV9

CDR3: CASSLDRGAAYNSPLHF
DNA: TGTGCCAGCAGCTTAGATCGGGGGGCGGCCTATAATTCACCCCTCCACTTT
size: .
D: .
J: TRBJ1-6
V: TRBV11-2